This T cell receptor beta chain comes out of a study of beta chain features in type 1 diabetes. Study background: Healthy donors and patients showed comparable age, gender and cell yields. Points from the study as a whole: Patients' naive, central memory and Treg TCRB repertoires seemed closer to one another than those of healthy donors. Overrepresentation of cells with high TCR expression could result from cDNA sequencing.

CDR1 SGHDT and CDR2 YYEEEE come from the germline V gene. V lost 3 bases to trimming and J lost 0 bases, with 12 bases between them. The CDR3 extends over 15 amino acids. Sorted populations all had greater than 98% purity. Expressed TCRB transcripts got sequenced, as all isolated RNA was reverse transcribed. Some clones are missing from TCRdb's copy, which holds only in-frame ones; the method was immunoSEQ multiplex PCR. Here the sample spans under 900,000 clones, about 17% being singletons. Comment on this clone: Its antigen is not identified.

The source material was naive CD4+ T cells from blood. V and J are TRBV5-6 and TRBJ1-1; D not resolved. The TCR comes from a woman aged 18-29 years in good health. The CDR3 loop is CASSSTDVMNTEAFF. CDR3 coding DNA: TGTGCCAGCAGCTCGACCGACGTCATGAACACTGAAGCTTTCTTT.